This TCR beta chain was sequenced in a study of cytomegalovirus exposure and HLA in healthy donors. Findings and caveats of the study: Association of 16,951 TCR beta sequences with HLA alleles was found at 0.05 false discovery rate in a later analysis.

As regards this clone: The antigen is unknown.

J lost 6 bases, V lost 8 bases, and 9 bases had no gene match. The CDR3 consists of 13 residues. CDR1 and CDR2 (germline): MNHEY, SVGAGI. Primers: 60 Vbeta forward and 13 Jbeta reverse. Clones were read by immunoSEQ multiplex PCR, and TCRdb kept only the in-frame ones, dropping some. The data show 110,000 or so clones, around 77% seen once. Sequencing was done on a sample of PBMCs. J is TRBJ2-7 and V is TRBV6-5; TRBD1 matches 8 bases. The sequence was collected from a woman in her twenties or thirties in good health and CMV-seropositive. This CDR3 is CASSVGTGIEQYF. CDR3 in DNA: TGTGCCAGCTCCGTCGGGACAGGTATCGAGCAGTACTTC.